The 25 T cell receptor beta chains reported below all come from one sample, sequenced in a study of CXCR3-negative and CXCR3-positive naive CD8 T cells. UMI-labeled 5' RACE yielded the TRB cDNA libraries. TCRdb reprocessed the 5' RACE reads; each CDR3 protein has one entry and no DNA is given. The table lists 100,000 to 150,000 distinct CDR3 sequences. The sequencing input was naive CXCR3- CD8+ T cells from blood. Regarding subset: CD45RO-CCR7+CD27+CD95- naive CD8+ T cells lacking CXCR3 (TNR3-). These receptors originate from a human donor in good health. Some clones in this sample may be carry-over from other donors' samples.

The chain recombines TRBV4-1 with TRBJ2-2; TCRdb proposes TRBD2, but this gene call is untestable without DNA. The CDR3 is 15 amino acids. Germline V gene sequence: CDR1 MGHRA, CDR2 YSYEKL. CDR3 sequence: CASSPTSPNTGELFF.

The chain links TRBV28 to TRBJ2-3; no DNA is available, so the TRBD1 call from TCRdb remains unchecked. CDR3 length: 15 residues. Germline V CDR1 and CDR2: MDHEN, SYDVKM. CDR3 residues: CASPPPGVVGDTQYF.

The V and J genes are TRBV4-3 and TRBJ2-1; as DNA is missing, the TRBD1 call by TCRdb cannot be tested. Looked up from germline, CDR1 is LGHNA and CDR2 is YSLEER. CDR3 size: 16 residues. CDR3 loop: CASSQDSGAGFNEQFF.

The rearrangement uses TRBV5-1 and TRBJ2-1. Germline-derived CDR1 and CDR2 are SGHRS and YFSETQ. The CDR3 totals 15 residues. Here the CDR3 reads CASGITTELHNEQFF.

The genes are TRBV25-1 and TRBJ2-3. The germline V gene has CDR1 MGHDK and CDR2 SYGVNS. The CDR3 contains 14 residues. The CDR3 loop reads CASSENYIADTQYF.

CDR3 protein: CASSQRPLSQFSSYNEQFF. The chain uses TRBV14 and TRBJ2-1. The CDR3 spans 19 residues. Germline V lookup: CDR1 SGHDN, CDR2 FVKESK.

The gene calls are TRBV5-1 and TRBJ2-7. The germline V gene has CDR1 SGHRS and CDR2 YFSETQ. CDR3 length: 13 amino acids. CDR3 region: CASSFEHSYEQYF.

This chain links TRBV11-2 with TRBJ2-3; lacking DNA, the TRBD1 call made by TCRdb goes unchecked. The CDR3 is 16 amino acids. Germline V gene data show CDR1 as SGHAT and CDR2 as FQNNGV. This chain's CDR3 is CASRPFEGGPRDTQYF.

This chain uses TRBV7-9 with TRBJ2-7. The CDR3 contains 13 residues. Germline CDR1 and CDR2: SEHNR and FQNEAQ (reference sequence). This CDR3 reads CASSISSSYEQYF.

The genes are TRBV28 and TRBJ2-1; the TRBD1 assignment by TCRdb is unverifiable without DNA. The germline CDR1 and CDR2 sequences are MDHEN and SYDVKM. The CDR3 loop spans 14 amino acids. CDR3 protein: CASSLGSGTNEQFF.

This chain connects TRBV6-5 to TRBJ1-3; TCRdb's D gene call, TRBD1, goes unchecked for lack of DNA. The CDR3 runs 14 residues. Looked up from germline, CDR1 is MNHEY and CDR2 is SVGAGI. Here the CDR3 reads CASWGGNSGNTIYF.

The V call is TRBV28, the J call TRBJ2-7; TCRdb's assignment of TRBD1 cannot be checked, as there is no DNA. This CDR3 spans 18 amino acids. Germline lookup yields CDR1 MDHEN and CDR2 SYDVKM. The CDR3 here is CASSLYEPGQGKSYEQYF.

This chain uses TRBV12-3 or TRBV12-4 with TRBJ1-2. The CDR3 consists of 16 residues. CDR3 protein: CASSLSRGDLRSGYTF.

The gene calls are TRBV6-6 and TRBJ2-7; checking the TCRdb D call of TRBD1 is not possible without DNA. The CDR3 consists of 15 residues. Germline CDR1 is MNHNY and CDR2 is SVGAGI (reference sequence). The CDR3 region is CASSQPGQGPHEQYF.

The chain has TRBV4-1 and TRBJ2-7; as DNA is missing, the TRBD1 call by TCRdb cannot be tested. There are 15 residues in the CDR3. Per germline, CDR1 MGHRA and CDR2 YSYEKL. The CDR3 sequence: CTSSQPGQGVYEQYF.

The chain employs TRBV9 and TRBJ2-7; TCRdb picks TRBD1, but there is no DNA to check that call. This CDR3 contains 15 residues. Looked up from germline, CDR1 is SGDLS and CDR2 is YYNGEE. The CDR3: CASSVSGTATYEQYF. Full variable domain (remainder filled in from reference TRBV9 and TRBJ2-7): DSGVTQTPKHLITATGQRVTLRCSPRSGDLSVYWYQQSLDQGLQFLIQYYNGEERAKGNILERFSAQQFPDLHSELNLSSLELGDSALYFCASSVSGTATYEQYFGPGTRLTVT.

The chain is built from TRBV29-1 and TRBJ2-7; there is no DNA to check the TCRdb D call of TRBD1. This CDR3 is built from 11 residues. Germline V gene lookup returns CDR1 SQVTM and CDR2 ANQGSEA. CDR3 protein: CSFRDMYEQYF.

The rearrangement joins TRBV19 to TRBJ1-1; the D call of TRBD1 rests on TCRdb alone, since no DNA is present to check it. Per the germline V gene, CDR1 is LNHDA and CDR2 is SQIVND (reference sequence). The CDR3 is 15 residues long. CDR3 sequence reads: CASSPWTEMNTEAFF.

The genes are TRBV7-6 and TRBJ2-3; TCRdb picks TRBD2, but there is no DNA to check that call. There are 15 residues in the CDR3. Germline loops: CDR1 SGHVS, CDR2 FNYEAQ. The CDR3 loop is CASSREATWTDTQYF.

The chain links TRBV29-1 to TRBJ2-2. The V gene's germline CDR1 is SQVTM and CDR2 ANQGSEA. This CDR3 is built from 13 residues. This chain's CDR3 is CSVVYSDTGELFF.

The genes are TRBV12-3 or TRBV12-4 and TRBJ2-7; TCRdb's D call of TRBD1 is untestable without DNA. CDR3 length: 14 amino acids. The CDR3 region is CASSPLGGGLEQYF.

The chain has TRBV28 and TRBJ1-6; TCRdb's D call, TRBD1, is unchecked because there is no DNA. Germline V gene data show CDR1 as MDHEN and CDR2 as SYDVKM. The CDR3 sequence is 14 residues long. The CDR3 reads CASLSGIPYSPLHF.

The rearrangement joins TRBV27 to TRBJ1-4. Per the germline V gene, CDR1 is MNHEY and CDR2 is SMNVEV (reference sequence). This CDR3 region has 14 residues. CDR3 residues: CASSIYGANEKLFF.

V is TRBV20-1 and J is TRBJ2-1; TCRdb outputs TRBD2, but without DNA this stays unchecked. Germline values: CDR1 DFQATT, CDR2 SNEGSKA (reference sequence). The CDR3 sequence is 15 residues long. The CDR3 is CSARPERGAIDEQFF.

The V and J genes are TRBV4-3 and TRBJ2-7; TCRdb reports TRBD1, a call that lacks DNA to check it against. Per germline, CDR1 LGHNA and CDR2 YSLEER. CDR3 length: 15 residues. The chain's CDR3 is CASSQSRAGIYEQYF.